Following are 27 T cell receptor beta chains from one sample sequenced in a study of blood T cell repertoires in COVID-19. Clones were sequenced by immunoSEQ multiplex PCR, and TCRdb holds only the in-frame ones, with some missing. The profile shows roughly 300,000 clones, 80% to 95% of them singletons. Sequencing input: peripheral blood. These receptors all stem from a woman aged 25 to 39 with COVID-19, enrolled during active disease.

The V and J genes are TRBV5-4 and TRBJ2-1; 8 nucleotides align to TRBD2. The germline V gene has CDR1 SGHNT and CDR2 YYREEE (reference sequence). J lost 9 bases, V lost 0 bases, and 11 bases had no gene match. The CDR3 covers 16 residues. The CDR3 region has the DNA TGTGCCAGCAGCTTGGCGGCTAGCGGGTATCGGGGTGAGCAGTTCTTC. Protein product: CASSLAASGYRGEQFF.

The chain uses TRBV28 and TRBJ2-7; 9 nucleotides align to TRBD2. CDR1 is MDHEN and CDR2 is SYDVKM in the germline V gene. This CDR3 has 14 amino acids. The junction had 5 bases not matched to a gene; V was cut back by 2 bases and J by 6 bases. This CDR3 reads CASSLVAGVVEQYF. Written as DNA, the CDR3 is TGTGCCAGCAGTTTAGTAGCGGGAGTGGTCGAGCAGTACTTC.

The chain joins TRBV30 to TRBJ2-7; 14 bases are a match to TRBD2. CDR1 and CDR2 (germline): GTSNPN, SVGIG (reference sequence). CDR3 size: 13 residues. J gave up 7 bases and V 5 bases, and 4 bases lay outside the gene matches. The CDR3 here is CAWGLAGGGEQYF. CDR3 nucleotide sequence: TGTGCCTGGGGACTAGCGGGAGGAGGGGAGCAGTACTTC. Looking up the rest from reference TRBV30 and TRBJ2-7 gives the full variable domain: SQTIHQWPATLVQPVGSPLSLECTVEGTSNPNLYWYRQAAGRGLQLLFYSVGIGQISSEVPQNLSASRPQDRQFILSSKKLLLSDSGFYLCAWGLAGGGEQYFGPGTRLTVT.

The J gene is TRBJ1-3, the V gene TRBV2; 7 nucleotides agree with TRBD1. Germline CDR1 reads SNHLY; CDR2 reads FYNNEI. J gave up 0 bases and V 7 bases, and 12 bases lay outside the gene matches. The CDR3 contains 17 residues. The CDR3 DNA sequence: TGTGCCAGCACCCGGGACAGCTACTTAATCTCTGGAAACACCATATATTTT. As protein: CASTRDSYLISGNTIYF.

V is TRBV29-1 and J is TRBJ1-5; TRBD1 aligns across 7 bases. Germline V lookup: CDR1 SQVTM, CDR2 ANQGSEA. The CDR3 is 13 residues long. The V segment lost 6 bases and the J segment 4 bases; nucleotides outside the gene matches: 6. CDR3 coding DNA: TGCAGCGTATCGGGACAGTTGAATCAGCCCCAGCATTTT. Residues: CSVSGQLNQPQHF.

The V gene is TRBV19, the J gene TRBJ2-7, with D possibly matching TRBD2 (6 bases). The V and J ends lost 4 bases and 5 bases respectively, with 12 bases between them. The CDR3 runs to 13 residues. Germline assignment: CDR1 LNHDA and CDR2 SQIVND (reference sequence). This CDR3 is CASSTSREDEQYF. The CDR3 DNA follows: TGTGCCAGTAGTACCTCTAGGGAGGACGAGCAGTACTTC.

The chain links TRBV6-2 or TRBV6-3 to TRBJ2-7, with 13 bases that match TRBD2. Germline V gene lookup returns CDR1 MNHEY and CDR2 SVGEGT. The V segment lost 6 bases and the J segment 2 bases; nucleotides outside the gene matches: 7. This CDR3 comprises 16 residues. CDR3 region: CASSRRTSGRPYEQYF. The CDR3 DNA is TGTGCCAGCAGCCGAAGGACTAGCGGGAGACCCTACGAGCAGTACTTC.

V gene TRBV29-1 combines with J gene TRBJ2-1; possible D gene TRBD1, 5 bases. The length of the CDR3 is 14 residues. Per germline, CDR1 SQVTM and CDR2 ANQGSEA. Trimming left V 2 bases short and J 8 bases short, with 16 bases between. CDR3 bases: TGCAGCGTTGAACGCAGGGATGGGTGGGATGAGCAGTTCTTC. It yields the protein CSVERRDGWDEQFF.

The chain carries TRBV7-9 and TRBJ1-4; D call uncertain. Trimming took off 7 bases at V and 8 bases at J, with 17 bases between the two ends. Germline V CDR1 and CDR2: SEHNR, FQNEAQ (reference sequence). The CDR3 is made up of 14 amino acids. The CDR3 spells CASTSGDLGEKLFF. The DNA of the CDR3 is TGTGCCAGCACCTCCGGGGATTTGGGGGAAAAACTGTTTTTT.

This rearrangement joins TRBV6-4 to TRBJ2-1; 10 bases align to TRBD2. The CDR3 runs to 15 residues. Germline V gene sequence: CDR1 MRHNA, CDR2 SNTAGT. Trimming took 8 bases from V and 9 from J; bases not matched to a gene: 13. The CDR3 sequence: CASSAGTSDVGEQFF. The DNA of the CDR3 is TGTGCCAGCTCGGCCGGGACTAGCGACGTTGGTGAGCAGTTCTTC.

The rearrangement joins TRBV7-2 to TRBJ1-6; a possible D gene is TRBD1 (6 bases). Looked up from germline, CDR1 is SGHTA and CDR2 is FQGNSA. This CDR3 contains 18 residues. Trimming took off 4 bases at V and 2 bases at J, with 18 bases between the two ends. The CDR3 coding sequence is TGTGCCAGCAGCTCCAAGGGCAGGGGCAGCGCCTATAATTCACCCCTCCACTTT. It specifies CASSSKGRGSAYNSPLHF. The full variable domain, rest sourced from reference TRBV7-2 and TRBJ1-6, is GAGVSQSPSNKVTEKGKDVELRCDPISGHTALYWYRQSLGQGLEFLIYFQGNSAPDKSGLPSDRFSAERTGGSVSTLTIQRTQQEDSAVYLCASSSKGRGSAYNSPLHFGNGTRLTVT.

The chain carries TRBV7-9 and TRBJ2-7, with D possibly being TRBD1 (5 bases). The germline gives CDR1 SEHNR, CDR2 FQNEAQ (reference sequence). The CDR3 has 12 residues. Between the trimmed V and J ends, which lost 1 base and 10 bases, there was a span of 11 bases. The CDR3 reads CASSLDKGRQYF. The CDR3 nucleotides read TGTGCCAGCAGCTTAGACAAGGGGCGACAGTACTTC. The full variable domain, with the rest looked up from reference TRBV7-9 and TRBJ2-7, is DTGVSQNPRHKITKRGQNVTFRCDPISEHNRLYWYRQTLGQGPEFLTYFQNEAQLEKSRLLSDRFSAERPKGSFSTLEIQRTEQGDSAMYLCASSLDKGRQYFGPGTRLTVT.

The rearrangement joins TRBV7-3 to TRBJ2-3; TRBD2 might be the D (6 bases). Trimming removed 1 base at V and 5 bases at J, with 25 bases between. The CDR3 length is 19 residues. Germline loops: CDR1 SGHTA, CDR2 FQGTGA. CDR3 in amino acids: CASSLIGGGGRLVRDTQYF. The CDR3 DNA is TGTGCCAGCAGCTTAATTGGGGGTGGCGGCAGACTAGTCAGAGATACGCAGTATTTT.

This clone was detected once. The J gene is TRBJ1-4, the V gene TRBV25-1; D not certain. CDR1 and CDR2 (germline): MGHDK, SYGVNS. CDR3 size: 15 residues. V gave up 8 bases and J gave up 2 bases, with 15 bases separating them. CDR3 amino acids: CASCQTGRTNEKLFF. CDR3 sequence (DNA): TGTGCCAGCTGTCAAACGGGTCGGACTAATGAAAAACTGTTTTTT. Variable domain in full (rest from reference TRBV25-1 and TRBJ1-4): EADIYQTPRYLVIGTGKKITLECSQTMGHDKMYWYQQDPGMELHLIHYSYGVNSTEKGDLSSESTVSRIRTEHFPLTLESARPSHTSQYLCASCQTGRTNEKLFFGSGTQLSVL.

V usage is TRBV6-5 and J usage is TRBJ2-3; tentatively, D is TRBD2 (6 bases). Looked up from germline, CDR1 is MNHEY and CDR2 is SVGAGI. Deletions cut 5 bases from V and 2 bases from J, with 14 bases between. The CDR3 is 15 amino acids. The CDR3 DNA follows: TGTGCCAGCAGTCGAGTAGGGACTTACACAGATACGCAGTATTTT. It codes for CASSRVGTYTDTQYF.

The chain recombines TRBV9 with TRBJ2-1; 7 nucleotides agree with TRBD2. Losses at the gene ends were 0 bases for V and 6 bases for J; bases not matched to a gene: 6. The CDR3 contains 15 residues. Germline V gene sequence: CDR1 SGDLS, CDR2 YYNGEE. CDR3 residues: CASSVGTSDGNEQFF. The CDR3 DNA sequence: TGTGCCAGCAGCGTAGGTACTAGCGACGGCAATGAGCAGTTCTTC.

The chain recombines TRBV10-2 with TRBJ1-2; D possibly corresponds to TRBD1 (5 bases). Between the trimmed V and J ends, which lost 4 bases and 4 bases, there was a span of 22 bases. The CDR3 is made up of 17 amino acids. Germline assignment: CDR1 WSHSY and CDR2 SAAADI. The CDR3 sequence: CASSVEPGGERAYGYTF. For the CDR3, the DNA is TGCGCCAGCAGTGTGGAGCCCGGGGGGGAGCGGGCCTATGGCTACACCTTC.

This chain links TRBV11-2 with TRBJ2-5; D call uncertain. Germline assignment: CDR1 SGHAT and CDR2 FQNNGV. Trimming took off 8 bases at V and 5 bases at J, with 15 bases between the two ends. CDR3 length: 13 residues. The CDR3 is CASRGQVGETQYF. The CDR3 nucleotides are TGTGCCAGCCGTGGTCAAGTCGGGGAGACCCAGTACTTC.

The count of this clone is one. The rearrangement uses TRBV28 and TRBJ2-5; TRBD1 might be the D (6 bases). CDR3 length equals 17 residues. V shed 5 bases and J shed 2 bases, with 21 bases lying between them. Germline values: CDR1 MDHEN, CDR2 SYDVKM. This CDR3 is CASSLGQLAVAQETQYF. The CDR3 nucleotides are TGTGCCAGCAGTCTCGGACAGCTTGCTGTGGCACAAGAGACCCAGTACTTC.

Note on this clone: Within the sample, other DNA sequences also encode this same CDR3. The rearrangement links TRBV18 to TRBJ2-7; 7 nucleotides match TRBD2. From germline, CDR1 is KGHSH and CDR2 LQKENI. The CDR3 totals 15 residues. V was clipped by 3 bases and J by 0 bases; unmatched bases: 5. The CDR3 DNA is TGTGCCAGCTCACCTAGACGGGAGGCCTCCTACGAGCAGTACTTC. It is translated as CASSPRREASYEQYF.

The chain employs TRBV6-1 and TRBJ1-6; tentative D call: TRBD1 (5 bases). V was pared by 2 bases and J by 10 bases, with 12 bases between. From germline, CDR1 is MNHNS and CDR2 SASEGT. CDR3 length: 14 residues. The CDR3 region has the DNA TGTGCCAGCAGTGAAAGAAGGGGCGGATCACCCCTCCACTTT. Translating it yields CASSERRGGSPLHF.

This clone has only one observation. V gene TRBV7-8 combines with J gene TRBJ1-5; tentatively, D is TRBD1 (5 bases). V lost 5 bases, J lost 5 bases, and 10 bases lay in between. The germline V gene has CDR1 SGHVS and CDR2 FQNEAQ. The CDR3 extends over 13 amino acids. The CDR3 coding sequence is TGTGCCAGCAGCGGCGGAGGGGATCAGCCCCAGCATTTT. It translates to CASSGGGDQPQHF.

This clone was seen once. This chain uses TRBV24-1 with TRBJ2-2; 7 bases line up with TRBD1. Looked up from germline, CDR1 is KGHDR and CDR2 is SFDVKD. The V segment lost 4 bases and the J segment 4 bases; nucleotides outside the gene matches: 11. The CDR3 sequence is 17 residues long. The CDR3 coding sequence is TGTGCCACCAGTGAATTGCGGACAGGCGCCAGCACCGGGGAGCTGTTTTTT. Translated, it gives CATSELRTGASTGELFF.

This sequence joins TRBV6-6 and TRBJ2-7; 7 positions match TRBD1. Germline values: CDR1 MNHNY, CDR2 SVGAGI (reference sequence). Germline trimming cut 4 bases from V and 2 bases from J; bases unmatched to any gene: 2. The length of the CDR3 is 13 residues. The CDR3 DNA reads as TGTGCCAGCAGTTTGGACAGGACCTACGAGCAGTACTTC. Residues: CASSLDRTYEQYF.

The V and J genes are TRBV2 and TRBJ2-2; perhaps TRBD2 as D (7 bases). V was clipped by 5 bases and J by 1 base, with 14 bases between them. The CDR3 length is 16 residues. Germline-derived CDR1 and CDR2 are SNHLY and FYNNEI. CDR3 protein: CASSQQGGGNTGELFF. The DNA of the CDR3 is TGTGCCAGCAGTCAACAGGGAGGGGGGAACACCGGGGAGCTGTTTTTT.

The CDR3 coding sequence is TGTGCCAGTACGGCTAGCTACAATGAGCAGTTCTTC. Amino acid sequence: CASTASYNEQFF. This chain uses TRBV19 with TRBJ2-1; D unresolved. From germline, CDR1 is LNHDA and CDR2 SQIVND (reference sequence). V was shortened by 7 bases and J by 3 bases, with 7 bases between the two germline ends. The CDR3 runs to 12 residues.

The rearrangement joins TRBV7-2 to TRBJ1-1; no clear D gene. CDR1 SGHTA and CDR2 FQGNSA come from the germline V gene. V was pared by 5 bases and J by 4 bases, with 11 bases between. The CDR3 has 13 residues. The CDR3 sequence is CASSREDSTEAFF. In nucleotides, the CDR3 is TGTGCCAGCAGCCGAGAGGATAGCACTGAAGCTTTCTTT.